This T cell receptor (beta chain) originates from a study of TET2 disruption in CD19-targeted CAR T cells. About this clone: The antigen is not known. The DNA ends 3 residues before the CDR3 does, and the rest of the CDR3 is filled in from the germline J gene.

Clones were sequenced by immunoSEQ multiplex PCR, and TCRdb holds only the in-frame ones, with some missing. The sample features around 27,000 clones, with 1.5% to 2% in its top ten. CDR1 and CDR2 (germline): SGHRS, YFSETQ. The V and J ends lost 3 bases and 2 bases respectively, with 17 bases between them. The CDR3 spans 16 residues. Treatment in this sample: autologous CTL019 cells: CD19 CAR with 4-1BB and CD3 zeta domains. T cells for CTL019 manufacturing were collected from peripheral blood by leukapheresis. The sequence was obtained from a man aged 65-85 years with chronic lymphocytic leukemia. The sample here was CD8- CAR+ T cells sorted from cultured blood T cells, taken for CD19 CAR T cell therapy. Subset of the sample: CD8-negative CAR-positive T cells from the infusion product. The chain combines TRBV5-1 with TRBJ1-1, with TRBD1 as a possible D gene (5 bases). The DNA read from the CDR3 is TGCGCCAGCAGCTCGGGTAGTTTGACAGAAAACACTGAA. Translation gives CASSSGSLTENTE. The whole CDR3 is CASSSGSLTENTEAFF.